Detailed here is one T cell receptor (beta chain). Antigen: not known. Profiling relied on immunoSEQ multiplex PCR, and the TCRdb table lists in-frame clones only, not all of them. The sample shows some 110,000 clones, more than 85% of them seen only once. These data originate in a study of T cell responses to AZD1222 COVID-19 vaccine. Germline assignment: CDR1 SGHRS and CDR2 YFSETQ. CDR3 length: 16 residues. Trimming took 0 bases from V and 1 from J, leaving 10 bases between them. Study results and caveats: Spike-specific TCR breadth and depth went up after people got two AZD1222 doses. Per reports, nearly half of all spike-specific TCRs target regions that are unmutated in variants. Donors, mostly white British, included more females; clonal diversity was possibly underestimated.

The starting material was peripheral blood, obtained 28 days after the second AZD1222 dose. This chain connects TRBV5-1 to TRBJ2-2; D perhaps matches TRBD1 (6 bases). This receptor was obtained from an adult who received the AZD1222 COVID-19 vaccine. CDR3 bases: TGCGCCAGCAGCTTGGTACCAGGGGTGAACACCGGGGAGCTGTTTTTT. It codes for CASSLVPGVNTGELFF.